Detailed here is one TCR beta chain. How the authors handled the data: Quantification of nucleated cells was approximated via reference gene primer amplification. Measured with immunoSEQ multiplex PCR; TCRdb has only the in-frame clones, and not every one. V, J and clone size were drawn from that table, and D and trimming were deduced from the DNA. The sample lists 12,000 or so clones, around 85% occurring once. The record originates from a study of blood T cell repertoires in COVID-19. About the research overall: Italy, Spain and the United States were the sources of the convalescent and acute COVID-19 samples.

The germline gives CDR1 PRHDT, CDR2 FYEKMQ (reference sequence). The CDR3 extends over 19 amino acids. After removal of 2 bases from V and 1 base from J, the junction contained 13 bases not matched to a gene. Material: peripheral blood. This sequence was found in a human donor in a cohort sampled during active COVID-19. The chain employs TRBV13 and TRBJ1-2; 10 nucleotides align to TRBD1. CDR3 nucleotides: TGTGCCAGCAGCTTAATATCATCGGACAGGGGGTGGAGTAACTATGGCTACACCTTC. This translates into CASSLISSDRGWSNYGYTF.